The rows below give T cell receptor beta chains drawn from one sample of a study of tumor-infiltrating lymphocytes in oesophageal squamous cell carcinoma. TCRdb re-analysed the PCR reads in MiXCR, keeping a single row per CDR3 protein. The table lists almost 20,000 distinct CDR3 sequences, roughly 36% of them singletons. Sequencing input: esophageal tumor tissue. These receptors originate from a male donor with esophageal squamous cell carcinoma. CDR3s include the opening cysteine and the closing phenylalanine or tryptophan. Fields, in order: clone size, V gene, D gene, J gene, CDR3 DNA, CDR3 protein. The D gene is left open where the match is weak. Some rows mark clone size as missing; the rest say once, few, many or name a class of expanded clone.

clone_size: many
v_call: TRBV5-1
d_call: TRBD1
j_call: TRBJ1-1
cdr3_nt: TGCGCCAGCAGCTTGGGTGGATTTTCTGACAGGGCCACTGAAGCTTTCTTT
cdr3_aa: CASSLGGFSDRATEAFF

clone_size: many
v_call: TRBV10-3
d_call: TRBD2
j_call: TRBJ2-3
cdr3_nt: TGTGCCTTACCGACTAGCGGGACAGATACGCAGTATTTT
cdr3_aa: CALPTSGTDTQYF

clone_size: many
v_call: TRBV5-1
d_call: TRBD2
j_call: TRBJ2-7
cdr3_nt: TGCGCCAGCAGCTTGGGGGGACTAGCGGGGTACGAGCAGTACTTC
cdr3_aa: CASSLGGLAGYEQYF

clone_size: many
v_call: TRBV18
d_call: NA
j_call: TRBJ1-6
cdr3_nt: TGTGCCACTCGAAGCTCCTATAATTCACCCCTCCACTTT
cdr3_aa: CATRSSYNSPLHF

clone_size: many
v_call: TRBV2
d_call: NA
j_call: TRBJ2-6
cdr3_nt: TGTGCCAGCAACCCACTAGGCTCTGGGGCCAACGTCCTGACTTTC
cdr3_aa: CASNPLGSGANVLTF

clone_size: NA
v_call: TRBV5-3
d_call: NA
j_call: TRBJ1-4
cdr3_nt: TGTGCCAGAAGCTTATACGTACAGGGTGCAACTAATGAAAAACTGTTTTTT
cdr3_aa: CARSLYVQGATNEKLFF

clone_size: NA
v_call: TRBV19
d_call: NA
j_call: TRBJ2-3
cdr3_nt: TGTGCCAGTACAGGGATAGGGGGCACAGATACGCAGTATTTT
cdr3_aa: CASTGIGGTDTQYF

clone_size: NA
v_call: TRBV7-8
d_call: TRBD1
j_call: TRBJ2-5
cdr3_nt: TGTGCCAGCAGCTTACAGGGACAGGGGGCGCACGGAGAGACCCAGTACTTC
cdr3_aa: CASSLQGQGAHGETQYF

clone_size: medium-sized
v_call: TRBV11-2
d_call: TRBD2
j_call: TRBJ2-1
cdr3_nt: TGTGCCAGCAAGGGAGGGCGGGGGGACTACAATGAGCAGTTCTTC
cdr3_aa: CASKGGRGDYNEQFF

clone_size: NA
v_call: TRBV7-2
d_call: NA
j_call: TRBJ2-7
cdr3_nt: TGTGCCAGCAGCTTAGCGAAGGGCGAGCAGTACTTC
cdr3_aa: CASSLAKGEQYF

clone_size: many
v_call: TRBV27
d_call: NA
j_call: TRBJ1-1
cdr3_nt: TGTGCCAGCAGTTTACTCAGGGGCACTGAAGCTTTCTTT
cdr3_aa: CASSLLRGTEAFF

clone_size: medium-sized
v_call: TRBV7-8
d_call: NA
j_call: TRBJ2-7
cdr3_nt: TGTGCCAGCAGCTTTAAACAGGGCCCATCCTACGAGCAGTACTTC
cdr3_aa: CASSFKQGPSYEQYF

clone_size: NA
v_call: TRBV7-3
d_call: NA
j_call: TRBJ2-1
cdr3_nt: TGTGCCAGCAGCTTATCGGTGGACAATGAGCAGTTCTTC
cdr3_aa: CASSLSVDNEQFF

clone_size: many
v_call: TRBV5-8
d_call: TRBD2
j_call: TRBJ2-1
cdr3_nt: TGTGCCAGCAGCTCCCGGACTAGCAATGAGCAGTTCTTC
cdr3_aa: CASSSRTSNEQFF

clone_size: few
v_call: TRBV7-9
d_call: NA
j_call: TRBJ2-7
cdr3_nt: TGTGCCAGCAGCTTAGAAGGGCAGCGAAGGTACGAGCAGTACTTC
cdr3_aa: CASSLEGQRRYEQYF

clone_size: once
v_call: TRBV24-1
d_call: NA
j_call: TRBJ2-3
cdr3_nt: TGTGCCACCAGTGGTCCGACGGATACGCAGTATTTT
cdr3_aa: CATSGPTDTQYF

clone_size: medium-sized
v_call: TRBV12-3/TRBV12-4
d_call: TRBD1
j_call: TRBJ1-2
cdr3_nt: TGTGCCAGCAGTCTCGACAGGGCCGGCTACACCTTC
cdr3_aa: CASSLDRAGYTF

clone_size: many
v_call: TRBV10-3
d_call: NA
j_call: TRBJ1-1
cdr3_nt: TGTGCCATCAGTGAGTCCATGAACACTGAAGCTTTCTTT
cdr3_aa: CAISESMNTEAFF

clone_size: NA
v_call: TRBV6-6
d_call: NA
j_call: TRBJ2-5
cdr3_nt: TGTGCCAGCAGTTACTCCACAGGGAGATGGGTCCAAGAGACCCAGTACTTC
cdr3_aa: CASSYSTGRWVQETQYF

clone_size: many
v_call: TRBV6-1
d_call: NA
j_call: TRBJ1-3
cdr3_nt: TGTGCCAGCAGTTATCAGCCCATATATTTT
cdr3_aa: CASSYQPIYF

clone_size: NA
v_call: TRBV10-3
d_call: TRBD1
j_call: TRBJ1-2
cdr3_nt: TGTGCCATCAGTGTCGGACAGGGAGCAGGGGGCTACACCTTC
cdr3_aa: CAISVGQGAGGYTF

clone_size: NA
v_call: TRBV7-3
d_call: NA
j_call: TRBJ2-5
cdr3_nt: TGTGCCAGCAGCTTATACCCTGGATCGTCGGAGACCCAGTACTTC
cdr3_aa: CASSLYPGSSETQYF

clone_size: few
v_call: TRBV7-6
d_call: TRBD2
j_call: TRBJ2-5
cdr3_nt: TGTGCCAGCAGCCCCGGGACTAAACAAGAGACCCAGTACTTC
cdr3_aa: CASSPGTKQETQYF

clone_size: many
v_call: TRBV10-3
d_call: TRBD1
j_call: TRBJ2-4
cdr3_nt: TGTGCCATCAGTGATAGGGGACAGGGGACCAAAAACATTCAGTACTTC
cdr3_aa: CAISDRGQGTKNIQYF

clone_size: many
v_call: TRBV5-4
d_call: NA
j_call: TRBJ1-6
cdr3_nt: TGTGCCAGCAGCTTTTCGCTGGGAGGGAATTCACCCCTCCACTTT
cdr3_aa: CASSFSLGGNSPLHF

clone_size: many
v_call: TRBV7-9
d_call: NA
j_call: TRBJ1-1
cdr3_nt: TGTGCCAGCAGCTTAGCGTCCGGCCCACGGGGGACTGAAGCTTTCTTT
cdr3_aa: CASSLASGPRGTEAFF

clone_size: many
v_call: TRBV6-2/TRBV6-3
d_call: NA
j_call: TRBJ2-3
cdr3_nt: TGTGCCAGCAGTTACTACTCCTACACAGATACGCAGTATTTT
cdr3_aa: CASSYYSYTDTQYF

clone_size: many
v_call: TRBV6-1
d_call: NA
j_call: TRBJ2-3
cdr3_nt: TGTGCCAGCAGAGACATAGATACGCAGTATTTT
cdr3_aa: CASRDIDTQYF

clone_size: medium-sized
v_call: TRBV28
d_call: NA
j_call: TRBJ1-2
cdr3_nt: TGTGCCAGCGGAAGGGGGGGGTCCAACTATGGCTACACCTTC
cdr3_aa: CASGRGGSNYGYTF

clone_size: NA
v_call: TRBV7-1
d_call: NA
j_call: TRBJ2-1
cdr3_nt: TGTGCCAGCAGCCCACGGGACTCCCCCTACAATGAGCAGTTCTTC
cdr3_aa: CASSPRDSPYNEQFF

clone_size: many
v_call: TRBV6-6
d_call: NA
j_call: TRBJ2-5
cdr3_nt: TGTGCCAGCAGTTACACTGGACAGCAAGAGACCCAGTACTTC
cdr3_aa: CASSYTGQQETQYF

clone_size: NA
v_call: TRBV10-3
d_call: NA
j_call: TRBJ1-2
cdr3_nt: TGTGCCATCAGTGAAAAGACACCACCCCACGGCTACACCTTC
cdr3_aa: CAISEKTPPHGYTF

clone_size: NA
v_call: TRBV28
d_call: NA
j_call: TRBJ2-3
cdr3_nt: TGTGCCAGCAGCCAAACACGGCGGGGCCTGTCGGATACGCAGTATTTT
cdr3_aa: CASSQTRRGLSDTQYF

clone_size: medium-sized
v_call: TRBV27
d_call: NA
j_call: TRBJ1-1
cdr3_nt: TGTGCCAGCGCCATCCTCGGCGCCTCGAACACTGAAGCTTTCTTT
cdr3_aa: CASAILGASNTEAFF

clone_size: medium-sized
v_call: TRBV28
d_call: TRBD2
j_call: TRBJ2-7
cdr3_nt: TGTGCCAGCAGTTTCTCGGGGGGGCCTTACCCGGAGCAGTACTTC
cdr3_aa: CASSFSGGPYPEQYF

clone_size: NA
v_call: TRBV10-3
d_call: NA
j_call: TRBJ2-3
cdr3_nt: TGTGCCATCAGTGACGGCAGGGGAAGATCAGATACGCAGTATTTT
cdr3_aa: CAISDGRGRSDTQYF

clone_size: NA
v_call: TRBV9
d_call: TRBD2
j_call: TRBJ2-3
cdr3_nt: TGTGCCAGCAGCCTAGGAAGCGGGAGAGATACGCAGTATTTT
cdr3_aa: CASSLGSGRDTQYF

clone_size: NA
v_call: TRBV12-3/TRBV12-4
d_call: TRBD2
j_call: TRBJ2-1
cdr3_nt: TGTGCCAGCAGGCCCGGGACTAGCGTTGAGCAGTTCTTC
cdr3_aa: CASRPGTSVEQFF

clone_size: NA
v_call: TRBV7-2
d_call: TRBD1
j_call: TRBJ2-3
cdr3_nt: TGTGCCAGCAGCTCGGGACAGGGAAGGGTAGATACGCAGTATTTT
cdr3_aa: CASSSGQGRVDTQYF

clone_size: few
v_call: TRBV18
d_call: TRBD2
j_call: TRBJ2-3
cdr3_nt: TGTGCCAGCTCATCCCTAGCGGGGCGCTCCAGCACAGATACGCAGTATTTT
cdr3_aa: CASSSLAGRSSTDTQYF

clone_size: NA
v_call: TRBV7-6
d_call: NA
j_call: TRBJ2-1
cdr3_nt: TGTGCCAGCAGGAGTGCTCGGCTAGGATACAATGAGCAGTTCTTC
cdr3_aa: CASRSARLGYNEQFF